The 11 T cell receptor beta chains presented below share a single source sample, sequenced in a study of cytomegalovirus exposure and HLA in healthy donors. Amplification used 60 Vbeta primers and 13 Jbeta primers. Libraries were prepared by immunoSEQ multiplex PCR; TCRdb keeps only in-frame clonotypes and omits some of them. The sample includes 90,000 to 120,000 clones, over 60% of them seen just once. Sequenced sample: PBMCs. The receptors were gathered from a male donor in good health and CMV-seronegative.

This clone showed up just once. V and J are TRBV2 and TRBJ1-5; maybe TRBD1 (6 bases). The CDR3 contains 13 residues. Germline V gene data show CDR1 as SNHLY and CDR2 as FYNNEI. The V end was cut by 5 bases, the J end by 2 bases, with 7 bases between. Here the CDR3 reads CASSSGGNQPQHF. CDR3 bases: TGTGCCAGCAGTTCAGGGGGCAATCAGCCCCAGCATTTT.

The gene calls are TRBV9 and TRBJ1-3; unclear D gene. V dropped 0 bases and J dropped 2 bases, with 12 bases sitting between them. Germline loops: CDR1 SGDLS, CDR2 YYNGEE. This CDR3 is built from 16 residues. This CDR3 is CASSVDEARPGNTIYF. The CDR3 nucleotides read TGTGCCAGCAGCGTAGACGAGGCGCGGCCTGGAAACACCATATATTTT. The full variable domain, in which reference TRBV9 and TRBJ1-3 provide the parts outside the CDR3, is DSGVTQTPKHLITATGQRVTLRCSPRSGDLSVYWYQQSLDQGLQFLIQYYNGEERAKGNILERFSAQQFPDLHSELNLSSLELGDSALYFCASSVDEARPGNTIYFGEGSWLTVV.

J is TRBJ2-5 and V is TRBV6-9; D is undetermined. The DNA end lines up better with TRBJ2-7; the J call may be wrong. The CDR3 consists of 13 residues. Germline lookup yields CDR1 MNHGY and CDR2 SVAAGI. The CDR3 nucleotides are TGTGCCAGCAGTTTTTCCCGCTCCTACGAGCAGTACTTC. Its protein is CASSFSRSYEQYF.

The chain links TRBV14 to TRBJ2-4, with 12 bases aligning to TRBD2. V gave up 1 base and J gave up 2 bases; unmatched junction bases: 9. CDR3 length: 19 amino acids. Germline loops: CDR1 SGHDN, CDR2 FVKESK. CDR3 nucleotide sequence: TGTGCCAGCAGCCAAGGACTAGCGGGAGTCAGCCCATCCAAAAACATTCAGTACTTC. Translating it yields CASSQGLAGVSPSKNIQYF.

This chain connects TRBV7-9 to TRBJ1-2; D remains unclear. This CDR3 contains 15 residues. V shed 1 base and J shed 4 bases, with 13 bases lying between them. Germline V gene lookup returns CDR1 SEHNR and CDR2 FQNEAQ (reference sequence). CDR3: CASSLGSGFGYGYTF. CDR3 bases: TGTGCCAGCAGCTTAGGATCAGGTTTCGGCTATGGCTACACCTTC.

This clone was observed a handful of times. The rearrangement uses TRBV4-2 and TRBJ2-1; the match to TRBD1 covers 11 bases. This CDR3 contains 15 residues. The germline CDR1 and CDR2 sequences are LGHNA and YNFKEQ. After removal of 4 bases from V and 8 bases from J, the junction contained 7 bases not matched to a gene. CDR3 sequence: CASSPRDRGAYEQFF. DNA for the CDR3: TGTGCCAGCAGCCCCCGGGACAGGGGGGCCTATGAGCAGTTCTTC.

V gene TRBV11-2 combines with J gene TRBJ2-1, with D possibly matching TRBD2 (6 bases). The CDR3 has 13 residues. Germline values: CDR1 SGHAT, CDR2 FQNNGV. Trimming took 5 bases from V and 8 from J, leaving 13 bases between them. This CDR3 reads CASSARLVDEQFF. The CDR3 bases are TGTGCCAGCAGCGCCAGACTAGTGGATGAGCAGTTCTTC.

CDR3 coding DNA: TGTGCCAGCAGTCCGTGGACAGGCCAAGAGACCCAGTACTTC. Protein: CASSPWTGQETQYF. The rearrangement uses TRBV27 and TRBJ2-5; 7 nucleotides align to TRBD1. J was trimmed by 1 base and V by 5 bases; bases with no gene match: 4. Germline assignment: CDR1 MNHEY and CDR2 SMNVEV (reference sequence). CDR3 length: 14 residues.

The chain links TRBV11-2 to TRBJ1-1, with 7 bases matching TRBD1. Trimming took 2 bases from V and 5 from J; bases not matched to a gene: 2. The CDR3 loop spans 13 amino acids. Per the germline V gene, CDR1 is SGHAT and CDR2 is FQNNGV. The CDR3 is CASSLTGVTEAFF. The CDR3 coding sequence is TGTGCCAGCAGCTTAACAGGGGTTACTGAAGCTTTCTTT. Variable domain in full (rest from reference TRBV11-2 and TRBJ1-1): EAGVAQSPRYKIIEKRQSVAFWCNPISGHATLYWYQQILGQGPKLLIQFQNNGVVDDSQLPKDRFSAERLKGVDSTLKIQPAKLEDSAVYLCASSLTGVTEAFFGQGTRLTVV.

This chain uses TRBV18 with TRBJ2-1, with D perhaps matching TRBD1 (5 bases). Trimming left V 4 bases short and J 4 bases short, with 14 bases between. Germline CDR1 and CDR2: KGHSH and LQKENI. The CDR3 spans 15 residues. The CDR3 loop is CASSHRTQKYNEQFF. For the CDR3, the DNA is TGTGCCAGCTCACATCGGACACAGAAGTACAATGAGCAGTTCTTC.

V usage is TRBV15 and J usage is TRBJ2-3; possible D gene TRBD2, 5 bases. V lost 1 base and J lost 0, with 8 bases in between. Germline assignment: CDR1 LNHNV and CDR2 YYDKDF (reference sequence). This CDR3 has 15 residues. Written as DNA, the CDR3 is TGTGCCACCAGCAGAGGAGGGCAAAGCACAGATACGCAGTATTTT. It translates to CATSRGGQSTDTQYF.